This is a list of T cell receptor beta chains from one sample in a study of a mutant IDH1 vaccine in newly diagnosed glioma. The antigens of these receptors remain unknown. Here immunoSEQ multiplex PCR was the method, and the copy in TCRdb shows in-frame clones only, minus some. The repertoire has 35,000 to 40,000 clones, 75% of them found once; the top ten carry roughly 10%. The input for sequencing was PBMCs, taken from a glioma patient whose treatment included an IDH1 peptide vaccine. These receptor sequences come from a man aged 40-50 years with glioma. Each CDR3 is given with its conserved first and last residue. Each record gives: V gene, D gene, clone size, CDR3 protein. A D gene is named only where the DNA matches it firmly. Where a row states a size, it is once, few, many or the class of an expanded clone; other rows omit it.

TRBV11-3,TRBD1,-,CASSPRQGATDTQYF
TRBV5-6,-,once,CASSLGTLNEQFF
TRBV18,-,large,CASSPGGAITEAFF
TRBV13,-,once,CASSPPRPRTEAFF
TRBV13,TRBD2,-,CASSLTWEWGTSGSNGADTQYF
TRBV5-1,-,-,CASSPQGRGNYNEQFF
TRBV5-1,TRBD1,-,CASSWRPGGTEAFF
TRBV27,-,-,CASSSPGQSSEQYF
TRBV6-5,-,-,CATRRAGANVLTF
TRBV6-5,-,few,CASSYGLNYGYTF
TRBV11-2,TRBD1,-,CASSGQTGGYGYTF
TRBV6-1,TRBD1,-,CASSDSQGAGQPQHF
TRBV11-2,-,-,CASSLVAAYNEQFF
TRBV4-1,-,-,CASSQDLNEQFF
TRBV14,-,-,CASSQVHTTNEKLFF
TRBV6-5,-,-,CASSYSNRQGNNEQFF
TRBV5-4,TRBD1,-,CASSSWVRGLSTEAFF